Each of the 20 T cell receptor beta chains below was sequenced from the same sample in a study of Graves' ophthalmopathy and Graves' hyperthyroidism. As the template, RNA transcripts were used to amplify TCR beta CDR3 regions. First-round RT-PCR relied on HTBI primers, and a second-round multiplex PCR came next. MiXCR was run by TCRdb on the multiplex PCR reads, yielding one entry per CDR3 protein. The table has some 390,000 distinct CDR3 sequences, 15% to 20% seen once. Material: peripheral blood. The source is a young woman with Graves' ophthalmopathy.

The chain has TRBV6-2 or TRBV6-3 and TRBJ2-5; TRBD2 aligns across 12 bases. This CDR3 has 17 amino acids. V dropped 6 bases and J dropped 2; count of bases not matched to a gene: 10. Per the germline V gene, CDR1 is MNHEY and CDR2 is SVGEGT. CDR3 protein: CASRKTSGGPRQETQYF. CDR3 DNA: TGTGCCAGCAGGAAGACTAGCGGGGGACCCCGACAAGAGACCCAGTACTTC.

In this sample, this clonotype turned up many times. As DNA, the CDR3 is TGTGCCAGCAGCTTCCCCGCAGAAAGAGACAGGGTCTTCCGCAATCAGCCCCAGCATTTT. This gives the protein CASSFPAERDRVFRNQPQHF. The V and J genes are TRBV7-3 and TRBJ1-5, with 7 bases lining up with TRBD1. The CDR3 contains 20 residues. V gave up 3 bases and J gave up 2 bases; unmatched junction bases: 19. CDR1 is SGHTA and CDR2 is FQGTGA in the germline V gene.

This clonotype was counted at least ten times. The rearrangement joins TRBV14 to TRBJ1-2; tentatively, D is TRBD1 (5 bases). V gave up 0 bases and J gave up 3 bases, with 17 bases separating them. This CDR3 is built from 17 residues. Germline assignment: CDR1 SGHDN and CDR2 FVKESK. CDR3 loop: CASSQETGRVAYYGYTF. The CDR3 bases are TGTGCCAGCAGCCAAGAGACTGGCAGGGTGGCCTACTATGGCTACACCTTC.

This clonotype appeared many times. V usage is TRBV27 and J usage is TRBJ1-2; TRBD1 might be the D (5 bases). V lost 3 bases to trimming and J lost 6 bases, with 14 bases between them. Germline V lookup: CDR1 MNHEY, CDR2 SMNVEV (reference sequence). CDR3 length: 14 residues. The CDR3 spells CASSLRGGGHGYTF. The CDR3 nucleotides are TGTGCCAGCAGTTTGAGGGGAGGTGGTCATGGCTACACCTTC.

This clonotype was found many times. In nucleotides, the CDR3 is TGCGCCAGCAGCCTGGGGGACAGGGCCGAGGAGACCCAGTACTTC. Translated: CASSLGDRAEETQYF. V and J are TRBV5-1 and TRBJ2-5; 9 bases align to TRBD1. The J segment lost 5 bases and the V segment lost 4 bases, leaving 9 bases of the junction unmatched. The length of the CDR3 is 15 residues. Germline-derived CDR1 and CDR2 are SGHRS and YFSETQ.

This clonotype was detected ten times or more. The rearrangement links TRBV24-1 to TRBJ2-2; TRBD2 aligns across 10 bases. The CDR3 extends over 17 amino acids. Trimming took 4 bases from V and 1 from J; bases not matched to a gene: 5. Germline CDR1 is KGHDR and CDR2 is SFDVKD. Written as DNA, the CDR3 is TGTGCCACCAGTGACCTGTCTAGCGGGAGGAACACCGGGGAGCTGTTTTTT. As protein: CATSDLSSGRNTGELFF.

This clonotype was seen many times. The rearrangement links TRBV28 to TRBJ1-5; D unclear. This CDR3 is 14 amino acids long. Trimming removed 9 bases from V and 0 bases from J, with 12 bases in between. Germline V gene lookup returns CDR1 MDHEN and CDR2 SYDVKM. The CDR3 DNA reads as TGTGCCAGTTCCGCGATGGGTAGCAATCAGCCCCAGCATTTT. Protein: CASSAMGSNQPQHF.

This clonotype was observed at least ten times. A read error may account for a junction end that differs from germline. The CDR3 here is CVSSPGGETQYF. CDR3 DNA: TGTGTCAGCAGCCCTGGGGGAGAGACCCAGTACTTC. The chain combines TRBV11-2 with TRBJ2-5; D possibly matches TRBD1 or TRBD2 (5 bases each). CDR1 and CDR2 from the germline V gene are SGHAT and FQNNGV. The CDR3 sequence is 12 residues long.

V usage is TRBV10-3 and J usage is TRBJ2-7; 8 bases line up with TRBD1. The CDR3 spans 14 residues. CDR1 ENHRY and CDR2 SYGVKD come from the germline V gene. V gave up 0 bases and J gave up 5 bases; unmatched junction bases: 3. The chain's CDR3 is CAISESQDRDEQYF. The CDR3 region has the DNA TGTGCCATCAGTGAGTCGCAGGACAGGGACGAGCAGTACTTC.

This clonotype appeared many times. The chain uses TRBV28 and TRBJ2-6; D is unclear. This CDR3 has 19 amino acids. Germline V CDR1 and CDR2: MDHEN, SYDVKM. V shed 6 bases and J shed 0 bases, with 21 bases lying between them. CDR3 loop: CASSPAALGWVSGANVLTF. CDR3 DNA sequence: TGTGCCAGCAGCCCCGCGGCCCTAGGGTGGGTCTCTGGGGCCAACGTCCTGACTTTC.

This clonotype occurred many times. V gene TRBV30 combines with J gene TRBJ1-6, with 7 bases lining up with TRBD1. The CDR3 has 14 residues. Germline lookup yields CDR1 GTSNPN and CDR2 SVGIG (reference sequence). Unmatched junction bases numbered 6, after V lost 7 bases and J lost 3 bases. The CDR3 DNA reads as TGTGCCTTACCGGGACAGCACTATAATTCACCCCTCCACTTT. It is translated as CALPGQHYNSPLHF.

The genes are TRBV20-1 and TRBJ1-1; a possible D gene is TRBD1 (5 bases). This CDR3 has 13 amino acids. The V gene's germline CDR1 is DFQATT and CDR2 SNEGSKA (reference sequence). V was cut by 6 bases and J by 1 base, with 12 bases left in between. The CDR3 region is CSARDGPNTEAFF. The CDR3 coding sequence is TGCAGTGCGCGGGACGGACCGAACACTGAAGCTTTCTTT.

Comment on this clonotype: Since a much larger clone is just one base distant, this may be a read error. Because it lacks the conserved phenylalanine or tryptophan at the end, this CDR3 is likely a read error. The chain joins TRBV19 to TRBJ1-2; 8 bases fit TRBD1. CDR1 and CDR2 from the germline V gene are LNHDA and SQIVND (reference sequence). Trimming took 7 bases from V and 4 from J; bases not matched to a gene: 8. The CDR3 spans 14 residues. CDR3: CASTRGTGGYGYTS. CDR3 nucleotide sequence: TGTGCCAGTACGAGGGGAACAGGGGGCTATGGCTACACCTCC.

Ten or more counts support this clonotype. This chain uses TRBV20-1 with TRBJ2-7, with unresolved D. Trimming left V 2 bases short and J 2 bases short, with 4 bases between. The CDR3 length is 11 residues. The V gene's germline CDR1 is DFQATT and CDR2 SNEGSKA (reference sequence). The CDR3 loop is CSARLAYEQYF. The CDR3 DNA is TGCAGTGCTAGACTCGCCTACGAGCAGTACTTC.

This clonotype has ten or more counts. The V call is TRBV4-3, the J call TRBJ2-7; a weak D match, TRBD2 (6 bases). The V gene's germline CDR1 is LGHNA and CDR2 YSLEER. The CDR3 is 15 amino acids. Trimming removed 4 bases at V and 2 bases at J, with 15 bases between. The DNA for the CDR3 is TGCGCCAGCAGCCGAGGGCGGGGCTCACCCTACGAGCAGTACTTC. Encoded protein: CASSRGRGSPYEQYF.

This clonotype was seen repeatedly, ten times or more. The chain joins TRBV6-2 or TRBV6-3 to TRBJ2-7; D gene ambiguous. The V end was cut by 7 bases, the J end by 1 base, with 11 bases between. The CDR3 has 13 residues. Germline loops: CDR1 MNHEY, CDR2 SVGEGT. CDR3 in DNA: TGTGCCAGCACCATCACCGGTTCCTACGAGCAGTACTTC. Its translation is CASTITGSYEQYF.

The chain has TRBV24-1 and TRBJ1-5; D call uncertain. Germline values: CDR1 KGHDR, CDR2 SFDVKD. The V end was cut by 2 bases, the J end by 2 bases, with 15 bases between. The CDR3 loop spans 17 amino acids. The CDR3 bases are TGTGCCACCAGTGATTCCCTCGGCAGTCGTGGCAATCAGCCCCAGCATTTT. Protein sequence: CATSDSLGSRGNQPQHF.

This clonotype came up many times. This chain joins TRBV13 and TRBJ2-3; 8 positions agree with TRBD2. The CDR3 length is 15 residues. V lost 5 bases, J lost 3 bases, and 7 bases stayed unmatched. Looked up from germline, CDR1 is PRHDT and CDR2 is FYEKMQ (reference sequence). CDR3 sequence (DNA): TGTGCCAGCAGCAGCCGAGCGGGAGTGACAGATACGCAGTATTTT. Encoded protein: CASSSRAGVTDTQYF.

This clonotype has at least ten counts. The chain employs TRBV19 and TRBJ2-7, with 7 bases matching TRBD2. CDR1 and CDR2 from the germline V gene are LNHDA and SQIVND (reference sequence). Trimming cost V 3 bases and J 6 bases; bases outside gene matches: 8. The CDR3 sequence is 14 residues long. CDR3 sequence reads: CASSIQAGVVEQYF. The CDR3 bases are TGTGCCAGTAGTATTCAGGCGGGAGTTGTCGAGCAGTACTTC.

On this clonotype itself: One end of the junction varies from germline; a read error may be responsible. This chain connects TRBV20-1 to TRBJ2-5, with D uncertain. The CDR3 contains 15 residues. Germline values: CDR1 DFQATT, CDR2 SNEGSKA (reference sequence). Written as DNA, the CDR3 is TGCAGTGCTAGAGATCCCCAGAGGAGTCAAGGGACCCAGTACTTC. Encoded protein: CSARDPQRSQGTQYF.